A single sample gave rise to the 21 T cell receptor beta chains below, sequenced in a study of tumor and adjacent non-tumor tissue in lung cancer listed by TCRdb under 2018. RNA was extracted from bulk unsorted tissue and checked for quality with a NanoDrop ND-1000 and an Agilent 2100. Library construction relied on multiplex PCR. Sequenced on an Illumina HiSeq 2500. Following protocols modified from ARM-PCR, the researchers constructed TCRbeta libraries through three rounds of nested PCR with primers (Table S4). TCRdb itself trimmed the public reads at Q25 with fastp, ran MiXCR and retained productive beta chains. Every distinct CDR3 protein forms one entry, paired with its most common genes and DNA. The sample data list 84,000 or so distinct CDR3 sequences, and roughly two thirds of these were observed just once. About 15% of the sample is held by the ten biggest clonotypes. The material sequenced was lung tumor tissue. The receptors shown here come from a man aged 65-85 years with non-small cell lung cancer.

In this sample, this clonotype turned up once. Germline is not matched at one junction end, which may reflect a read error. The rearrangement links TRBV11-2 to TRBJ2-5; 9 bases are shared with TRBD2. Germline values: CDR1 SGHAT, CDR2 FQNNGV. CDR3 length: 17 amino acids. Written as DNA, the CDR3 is TGTGCCATCAGCCTATGGGCTAGCGGGATCGTCGTGGAGACCCAGTACTTC. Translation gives CAISLWASGIVVETQYF.

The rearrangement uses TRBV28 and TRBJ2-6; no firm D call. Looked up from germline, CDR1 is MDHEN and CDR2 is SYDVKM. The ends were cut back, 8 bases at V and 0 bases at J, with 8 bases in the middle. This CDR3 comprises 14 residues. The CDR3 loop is CASVESSGANVLTF. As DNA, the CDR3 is TGTGCCAGCGTGGAGAGCTCTGGGGCCAACGTCCTGACTTTC. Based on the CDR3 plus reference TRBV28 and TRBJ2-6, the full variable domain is DVKVTQSSRYLVKRTGEKVFLECVQDMDHENMFWYRQDPGLGLRLIYFSYDVKMKEKGDIPEGYSVSREKKERFSLILESASTNQTSMYLCASVESSGANVLTFGAGSRLTVL.

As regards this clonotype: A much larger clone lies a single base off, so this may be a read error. The CDR3 region has the DNA TGTACCAGCATGTTATCCGGGGAGCTGTTTTTT. Amino acid sequence: CTSMLSGELFF. The chain uses TRBV28 and TRBJ2-2; D uncertain. CDR3 length: 11 amino acids. Germline CDR1 reads MDHEN; CDR2 reads SYDVKM. Using reference TRBV28 and TRBJ2-2 for the parts outside the CDR3, the full variable domain is DVKVTQSSRYLVKRTGEKVFLECVQDMDHENMFWYRQDPGLGLRLIYFSYDVKMKEKGDIPEGYSVSREKKERFSLILESASTNQTSMYLCTSMLSGELFFGEGSRLTVL.

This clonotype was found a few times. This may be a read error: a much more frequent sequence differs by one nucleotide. The CDR3 loop is CASSQVQVYEQYF. In nucleotides, the CDR3 is TGTGCCAGCAGCCAAGTGCAGGTCTACGAGCAGTACTTC. The chain uses TRBV14 and TRBJ2-7, with D uncertain. In germline, CDR1 is SGHDN, CDR2 FVKESK. The CDR3 is 13 amino acids. V lost 1 base, J lost 3 bases, and 7 bases lay in between. Filled out from reference TRBV14 and TRBJ2-7, the complete variable domain reads EAGVTQFPSHSVIEKGQTVTLRCDPISGHDNLYWYRRVMGKEIKFLLHFVKESKQDESGMPNNRFLAERTGGTYSTLKVQPAELEDSGVYFCASSQVQVYEQYFGPGTRLTVT.

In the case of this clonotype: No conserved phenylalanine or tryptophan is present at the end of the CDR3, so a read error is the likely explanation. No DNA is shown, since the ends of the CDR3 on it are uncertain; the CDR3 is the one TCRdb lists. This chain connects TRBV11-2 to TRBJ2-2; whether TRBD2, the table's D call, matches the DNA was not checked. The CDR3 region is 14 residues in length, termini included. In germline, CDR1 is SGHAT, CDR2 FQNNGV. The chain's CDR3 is CASSSTSYTGELFY.

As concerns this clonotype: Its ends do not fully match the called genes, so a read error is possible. The CDR3 sequence: CASSQDPGCQETQYF. The DNA of the CDR3 is TGTGCCAGCAGCCAAGACCCCGGGTGCCAAGAGACCCAATACTTC. The gene calls are TRBV4-2 and TRBJ2-5; D not certain. The germline V gene has CDR1 LGHNA and CDR2 YNFKEQ. The CDR3 is made up of 15 amino acids.

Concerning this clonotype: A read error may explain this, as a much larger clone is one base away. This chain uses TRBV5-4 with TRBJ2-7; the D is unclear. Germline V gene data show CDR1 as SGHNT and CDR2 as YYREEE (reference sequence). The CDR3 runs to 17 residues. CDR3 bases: TGTACCAGCAGCTACCCAGATCAAGGGCCTCTCTCCTACGAGCAGTACTTC. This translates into CTSSYPDQGPLSYEQYF.

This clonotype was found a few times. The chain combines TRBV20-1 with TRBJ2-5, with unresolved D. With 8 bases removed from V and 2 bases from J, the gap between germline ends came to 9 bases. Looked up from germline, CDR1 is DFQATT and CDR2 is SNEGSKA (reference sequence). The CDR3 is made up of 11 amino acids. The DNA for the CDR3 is TGCAGTCCACGGCCACAAGAGACCCAGTACTTC. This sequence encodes CSPRPQETQYF.

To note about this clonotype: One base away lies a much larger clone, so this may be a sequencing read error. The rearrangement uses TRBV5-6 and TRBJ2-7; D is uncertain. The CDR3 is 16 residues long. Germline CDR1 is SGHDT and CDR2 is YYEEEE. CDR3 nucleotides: TGTGCCAACAGCCTTGGCCCCCCAGGAAACGGCTACGAGCAGTACTTC. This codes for CANSLGPPGNGYEQYF.

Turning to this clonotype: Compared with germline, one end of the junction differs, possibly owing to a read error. The CDR3 sequence is CASSFAYGYAF. The CDR3 region has the DNA TGTGCCAGCAGCTTTGCATATGGCTACGCATTC. V and J are TRBV5-6 and TRBJ1-2; D uncertain. Germline V CDR1 and CDR2: SGHDT, YYEEEE. The CDR3 sequence is 11 residues long.

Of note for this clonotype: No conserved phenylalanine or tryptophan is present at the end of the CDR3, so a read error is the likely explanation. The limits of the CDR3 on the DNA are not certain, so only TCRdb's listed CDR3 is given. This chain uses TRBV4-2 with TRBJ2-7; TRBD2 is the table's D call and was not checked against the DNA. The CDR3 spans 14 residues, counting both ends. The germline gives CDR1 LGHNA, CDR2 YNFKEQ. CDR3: CASRHDSGLAEQYL.

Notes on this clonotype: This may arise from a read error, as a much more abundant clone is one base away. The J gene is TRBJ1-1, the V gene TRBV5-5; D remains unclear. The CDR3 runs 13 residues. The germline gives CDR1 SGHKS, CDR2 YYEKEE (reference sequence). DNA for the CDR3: TGTGCCGGCAGCTTTTCGGGGAACACTGAAGCTTTCTTT. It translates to CAGSFSGNTEAFF.

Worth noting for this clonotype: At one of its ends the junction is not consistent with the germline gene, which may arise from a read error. This chain's CDR3 is CARSLLRGSTGKLFF. The DNA of the CDR3 is TGTGCCAGAAGCTTATTAAGGGGTAGTACCGGGAAGCTGTTTTTT. The chain links TRBV11-2 to TRBJ2-2, with D tentatively TRBD1 or TRBD2 (5 bases each). Germline V lookup: CDR1 SGHAT, CDR2 FQNNGV. The CDR3 spans 15 residues.

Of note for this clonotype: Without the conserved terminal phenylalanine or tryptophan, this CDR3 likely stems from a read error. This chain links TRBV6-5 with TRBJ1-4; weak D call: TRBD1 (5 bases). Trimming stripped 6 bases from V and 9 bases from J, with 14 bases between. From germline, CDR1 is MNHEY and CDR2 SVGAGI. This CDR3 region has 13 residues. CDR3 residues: CASRRTGGKKLFS. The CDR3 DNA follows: TGTGCCAGCAGAAGAACAGGAGGCAAAAAACTGTTTTCT.

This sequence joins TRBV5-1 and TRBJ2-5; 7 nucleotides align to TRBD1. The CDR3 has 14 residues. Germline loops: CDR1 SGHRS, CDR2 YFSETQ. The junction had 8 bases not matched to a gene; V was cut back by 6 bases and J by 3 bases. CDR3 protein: CASTKGAEKETQYF. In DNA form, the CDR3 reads TGCGCCAGCACCAAGGGGGCGGAGAAAGAGACCCAGTACTTC.

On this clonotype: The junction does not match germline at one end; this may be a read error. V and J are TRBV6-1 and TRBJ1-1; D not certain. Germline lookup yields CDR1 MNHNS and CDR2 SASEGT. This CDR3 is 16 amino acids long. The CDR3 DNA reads TGTGCCAGCAATGAAGGGCAACTGTCTTTTGGCACTGAAGCTTTCTTT. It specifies CASNEGQLSFGTEAFF.

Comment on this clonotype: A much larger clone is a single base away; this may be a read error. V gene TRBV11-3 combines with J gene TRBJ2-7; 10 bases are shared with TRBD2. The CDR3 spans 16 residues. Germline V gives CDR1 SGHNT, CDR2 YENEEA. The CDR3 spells CASSTRSGRTTYVQYF. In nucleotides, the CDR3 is TGTGCCAGCAGCACCCGTAGCGGGAGGACAACCTACGTGCAGTACTTC. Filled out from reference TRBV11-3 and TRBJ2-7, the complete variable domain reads EAGVVQSPRYKIIEKKQPVAFWCNPISGHNTLYWYLQNLGQGPELLIRYENEEAVDDSQLPKDRFSAERLKGVDSTLKIQPAELGDSAVYLCASSTRSGRTTYVQYFGPGTRLTVT.

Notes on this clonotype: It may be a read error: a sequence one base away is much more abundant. The CDR3, as DNA: TGCGCCAGCAGCCAAGATCGGTGGCCCGATTCACCCCTCCACTTT. Protein product: CASSQDRWPDSPLHF. The rearrangement links TRBV4-1 to TRBJ1-6; no clear D gene. Trimming pared 0 bases from V and 8 bases from J, leaving 11 bases between. The CDR3 covers 15 residues. Germline CDR1 and CDR2: MGHRA and YSYEKL.

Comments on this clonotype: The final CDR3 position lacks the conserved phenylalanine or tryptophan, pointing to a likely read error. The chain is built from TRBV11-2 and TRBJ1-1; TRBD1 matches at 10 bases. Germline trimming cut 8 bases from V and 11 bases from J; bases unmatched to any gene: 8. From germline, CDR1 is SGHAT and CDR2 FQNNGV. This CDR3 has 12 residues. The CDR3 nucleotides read TGTGCCAGCGTCCTGGGGACAGGGGAGGCTTTCCTT. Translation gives CASVLGTGEAFL.

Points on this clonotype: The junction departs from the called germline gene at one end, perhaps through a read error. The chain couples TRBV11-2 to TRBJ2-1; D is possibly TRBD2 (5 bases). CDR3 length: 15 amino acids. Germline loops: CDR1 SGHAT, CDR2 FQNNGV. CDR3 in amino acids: CASSPELVQYNEQFF. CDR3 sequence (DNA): TGTGCAAGCAGCCCGGAACTAGTCCAGTACAATGAGCAGTTCTTC.

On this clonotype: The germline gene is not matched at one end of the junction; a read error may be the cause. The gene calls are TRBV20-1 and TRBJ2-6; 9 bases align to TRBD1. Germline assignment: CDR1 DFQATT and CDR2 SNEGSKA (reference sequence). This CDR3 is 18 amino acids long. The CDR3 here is CSATTGGPLHSGANILTF. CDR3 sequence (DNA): TGCAGTGCTACGACAGGGGGTCCCTTACACTCTGGGGCCAACATCCTGACTTTC.